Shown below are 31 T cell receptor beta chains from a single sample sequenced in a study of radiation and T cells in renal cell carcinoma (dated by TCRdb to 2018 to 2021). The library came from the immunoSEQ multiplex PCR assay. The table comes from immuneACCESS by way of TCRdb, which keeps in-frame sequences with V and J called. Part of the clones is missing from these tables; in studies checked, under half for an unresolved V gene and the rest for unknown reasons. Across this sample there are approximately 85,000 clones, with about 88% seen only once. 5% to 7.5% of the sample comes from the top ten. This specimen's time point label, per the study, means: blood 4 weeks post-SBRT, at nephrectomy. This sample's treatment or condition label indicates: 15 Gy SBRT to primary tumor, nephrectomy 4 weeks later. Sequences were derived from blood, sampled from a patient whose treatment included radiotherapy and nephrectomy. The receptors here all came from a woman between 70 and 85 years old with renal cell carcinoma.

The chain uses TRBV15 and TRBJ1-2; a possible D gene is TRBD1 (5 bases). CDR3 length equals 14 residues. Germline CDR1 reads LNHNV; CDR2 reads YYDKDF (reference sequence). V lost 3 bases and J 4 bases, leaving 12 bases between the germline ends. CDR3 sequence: CATSRSAGSYGYTF. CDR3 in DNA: TGTGCCACCAGCAGGTCAGCAGGGAGCTATGGCTACACCTTC.

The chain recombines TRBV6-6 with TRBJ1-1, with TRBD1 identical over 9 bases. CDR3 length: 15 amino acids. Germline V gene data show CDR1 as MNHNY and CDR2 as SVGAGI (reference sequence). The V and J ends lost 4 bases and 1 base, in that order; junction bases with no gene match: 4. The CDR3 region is CASSSPDRGNTEAFF. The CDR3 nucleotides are TGTGCCAGCAGTTCGCCGGACAGGGGGAACACTGAAGCTTTCTTT.

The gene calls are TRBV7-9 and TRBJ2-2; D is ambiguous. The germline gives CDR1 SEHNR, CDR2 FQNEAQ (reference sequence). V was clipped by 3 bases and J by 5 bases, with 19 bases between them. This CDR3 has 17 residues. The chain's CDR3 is CASSFGTTLGWTGELFF. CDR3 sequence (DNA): TGTGCCAGCAGCTTCGGAACTACCCTCGGGTGGACCGGGGAGCTGTTTTTT. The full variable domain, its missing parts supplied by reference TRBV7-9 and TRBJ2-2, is DTGVSQNPRHKITKRGQNVTFRCDPISEHNRLYWYRQTLGQGPEFLTYFQNEAQLEKSRLLSDRFSAERPKGSFSTLEIQRTEQGDSAMYLCASSFGTTLGWTGELFFGEGSRLTVL.

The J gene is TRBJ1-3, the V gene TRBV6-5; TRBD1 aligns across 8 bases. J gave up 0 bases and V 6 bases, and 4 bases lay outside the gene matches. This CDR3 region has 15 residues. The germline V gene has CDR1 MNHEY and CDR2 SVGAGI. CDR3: CASRRTGTSGNTIYF. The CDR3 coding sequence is TGTGCCAGCAGAAGGACAGGGACCTCTGGAAACACCATATATTTT.

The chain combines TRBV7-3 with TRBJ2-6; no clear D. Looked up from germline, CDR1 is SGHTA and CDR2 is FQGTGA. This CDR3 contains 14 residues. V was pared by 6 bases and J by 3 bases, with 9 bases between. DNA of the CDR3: TGTGCCAGCAGACGAGACGATGGGGCCAACGTCCTGACTTTC. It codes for CASRRDDGANVLTF.

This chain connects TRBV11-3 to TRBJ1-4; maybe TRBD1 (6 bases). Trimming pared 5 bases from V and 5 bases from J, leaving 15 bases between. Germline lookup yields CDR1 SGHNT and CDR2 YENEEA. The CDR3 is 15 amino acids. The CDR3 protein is CASSLLGGGNEKLFF. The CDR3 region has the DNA TGTGCCAGCAGCCTCCTCGGGGGCGGGAATGAAAAACTGTTTTTT.

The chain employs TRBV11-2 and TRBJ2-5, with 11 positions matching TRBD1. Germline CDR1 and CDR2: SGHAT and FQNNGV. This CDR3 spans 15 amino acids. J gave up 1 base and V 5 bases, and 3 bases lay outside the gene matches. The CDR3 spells CASSQGQGGQETQYF. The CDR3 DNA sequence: TGTGCCAGCAGCCAGGGACAGGGGGGCCAAGAGACCCAGTACTTC. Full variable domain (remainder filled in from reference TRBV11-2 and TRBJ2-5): EAGVAQSPRYKIIEKRQSVAFWCNPISGHATLYWYQQILGQGPKLLIQFQNNGVVDDSQLPKDRFSAERLKGVDSTLKIQPAKLEDSAVYLCASSQGQGGQETQYFGPGTRLLVL.

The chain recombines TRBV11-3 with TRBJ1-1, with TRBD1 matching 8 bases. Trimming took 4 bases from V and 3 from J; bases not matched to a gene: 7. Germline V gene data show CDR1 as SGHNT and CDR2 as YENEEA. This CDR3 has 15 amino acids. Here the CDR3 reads CASSWGGTGDTEAFF. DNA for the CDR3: TGTGCCAGCAGCTGGGGGGGGACAGGTGACACTGAAGCTTTCTTT.

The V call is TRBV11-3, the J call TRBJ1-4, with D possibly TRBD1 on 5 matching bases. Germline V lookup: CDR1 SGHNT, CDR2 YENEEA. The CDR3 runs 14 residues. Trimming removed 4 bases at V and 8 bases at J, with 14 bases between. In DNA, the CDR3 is TGTGCCAGCAGCTCGGGAGCAGGGATGGAAAAACTGTTTTTT. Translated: CASSSGAGMEKLFF.

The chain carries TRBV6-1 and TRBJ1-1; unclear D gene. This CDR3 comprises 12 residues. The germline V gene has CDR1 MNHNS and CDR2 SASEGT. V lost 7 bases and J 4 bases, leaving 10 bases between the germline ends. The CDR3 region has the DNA TGTGCCAGCACCGGCAGGATCACTGAAGCTTTCTTT. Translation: CASTGRITEAFF.

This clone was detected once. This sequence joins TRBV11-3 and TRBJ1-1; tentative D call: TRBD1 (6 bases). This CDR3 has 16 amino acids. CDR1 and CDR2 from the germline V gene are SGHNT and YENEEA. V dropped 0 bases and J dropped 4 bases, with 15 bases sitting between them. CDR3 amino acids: CASSLDQQGAGTEAFF. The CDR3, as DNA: TGTGCCAGCAGCTTAGATCAACAGGGCGCGGGCACTGAAGCTTTCTTT.

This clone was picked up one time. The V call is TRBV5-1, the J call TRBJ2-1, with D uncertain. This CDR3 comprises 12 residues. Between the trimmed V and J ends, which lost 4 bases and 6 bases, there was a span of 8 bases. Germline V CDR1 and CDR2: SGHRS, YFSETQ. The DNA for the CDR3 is TGCGCCAGCAGCACAACAGTCAATGAGCAGTTCTTC. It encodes CASSTTVNEQFF.

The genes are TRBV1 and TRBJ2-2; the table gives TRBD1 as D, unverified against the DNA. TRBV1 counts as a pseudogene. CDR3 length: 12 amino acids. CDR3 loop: CTKTVNTGELFF. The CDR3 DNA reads TGCACCAAGACAGTGAACACCGGGGAGCTGTTTTTT.

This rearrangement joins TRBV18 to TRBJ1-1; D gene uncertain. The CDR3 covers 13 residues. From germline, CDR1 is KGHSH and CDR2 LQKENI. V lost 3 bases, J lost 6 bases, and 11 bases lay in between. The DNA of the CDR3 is TGTGCCAGCTCACCTTTGAGGGAGGCTGAAGCTTTCTTT. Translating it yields CASSPLREAEAFF.

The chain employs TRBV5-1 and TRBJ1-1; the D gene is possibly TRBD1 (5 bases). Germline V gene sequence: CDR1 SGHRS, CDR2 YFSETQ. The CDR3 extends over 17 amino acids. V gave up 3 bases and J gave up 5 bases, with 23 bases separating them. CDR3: CASSSTPTTRDKTEAFF. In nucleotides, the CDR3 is TGCGCCAGCAGCTCAACCCCAACCACCAGGGATAAGACTGAAGCTTTCTTT.

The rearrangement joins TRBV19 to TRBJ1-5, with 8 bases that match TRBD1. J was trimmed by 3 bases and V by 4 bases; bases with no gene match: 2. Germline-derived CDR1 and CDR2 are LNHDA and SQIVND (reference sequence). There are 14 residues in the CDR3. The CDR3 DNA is TGTGCCAGTAGTAAGACAGGGGTCAATCAGCCCCAGCATTTT. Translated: CASSKTGVNQPQHF.

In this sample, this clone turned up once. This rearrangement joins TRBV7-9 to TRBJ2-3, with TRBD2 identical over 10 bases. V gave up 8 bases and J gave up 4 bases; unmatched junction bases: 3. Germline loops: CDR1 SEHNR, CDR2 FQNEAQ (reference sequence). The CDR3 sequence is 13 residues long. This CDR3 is CASGLAGADTQYF. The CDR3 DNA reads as TGTGCCAGCGGCCTAGCGGGGGCAGATACGCAGTATTTT.

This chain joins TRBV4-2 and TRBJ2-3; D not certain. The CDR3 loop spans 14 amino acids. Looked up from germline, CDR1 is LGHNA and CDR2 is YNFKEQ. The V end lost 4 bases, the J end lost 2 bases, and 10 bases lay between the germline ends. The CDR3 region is CASSLSTLTDTQYF. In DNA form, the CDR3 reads TGTGCCAGCAGCCTCTCTACCCTCACAGATACGCAGTATTTT.

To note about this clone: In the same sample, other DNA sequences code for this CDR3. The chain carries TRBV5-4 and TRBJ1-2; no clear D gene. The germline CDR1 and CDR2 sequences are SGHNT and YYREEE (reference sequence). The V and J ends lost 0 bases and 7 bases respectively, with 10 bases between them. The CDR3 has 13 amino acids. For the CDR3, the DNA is TGTGCCAGCAGCTTGGCCCTCCAGGCTGGCTACACCTTC. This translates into CASSLALQAGYTF. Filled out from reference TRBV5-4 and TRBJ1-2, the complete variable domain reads ETGVTQSPTHLIKTRGQQVTLRCSSQSGHNTVSWYQQALGQGPQFIFQYYREEENGRGNFPPRFSGLQFPNYSSELNVNALELDDSALYLCASSLALQAGYTFGSGTRLTVV.

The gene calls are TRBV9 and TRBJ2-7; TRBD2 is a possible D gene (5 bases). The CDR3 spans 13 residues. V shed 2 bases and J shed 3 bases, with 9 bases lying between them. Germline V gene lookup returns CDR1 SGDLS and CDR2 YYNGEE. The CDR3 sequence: CASSVGADYEQYF. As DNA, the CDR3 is TGTGCCAGCAGCGTGGGAGCGGACTACGAGCAGTACTTC.

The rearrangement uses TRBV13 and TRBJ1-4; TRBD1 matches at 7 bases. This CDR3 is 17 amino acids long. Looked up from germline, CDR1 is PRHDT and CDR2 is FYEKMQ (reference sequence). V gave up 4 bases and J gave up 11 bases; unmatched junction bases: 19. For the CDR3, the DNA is TGTGCCAGCAGCTCAAAGAAGGACGGGACAGCTATTGTGAAACTGTTTTTT. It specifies CASSSKKDGTAIVKLFF.

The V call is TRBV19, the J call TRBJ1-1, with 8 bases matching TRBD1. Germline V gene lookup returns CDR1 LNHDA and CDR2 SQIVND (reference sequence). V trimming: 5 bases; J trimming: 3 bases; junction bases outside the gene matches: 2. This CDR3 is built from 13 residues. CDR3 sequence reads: CASSADRDTEAFF. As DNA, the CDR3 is TGTGCCAGTAGTGCGGACAGGGACACTGAAGCTTTCTTT. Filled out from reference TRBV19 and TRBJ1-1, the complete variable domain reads DGGITQSPKYLFRKEGQNVTLSCEQNLNHDAMYWYRQDPGQGLRLIYYSQIVNDFQKGDIAEGYSVSREKKESFPLTVTSAQKNPTAFYLCASSADRDTEAFFGQGTRLTVV.

The CDR3 sequence: CASSKNLAGVYNEQFF. CDR3 sequence (DNA): TGTGCCAGCAGCAAGAATCTAGCGGGGGTTTACAATGAGCAGTTCTTC. The chain carries TRBV7-3 and TRBJ2-1; TRBD2 matches 10 bases. The CDR3 runs 16 residues. CDR1 and CDR2 (germline): SGHTA, FQGTGA. The ends lost 5 bases at V and 4 bases at J; junction bases unmatched: 8.

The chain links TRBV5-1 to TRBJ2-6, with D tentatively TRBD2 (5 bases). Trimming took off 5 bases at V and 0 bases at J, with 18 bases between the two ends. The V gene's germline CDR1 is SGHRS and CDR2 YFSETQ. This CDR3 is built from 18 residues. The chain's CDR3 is CASRVAGESRSGANVLTF. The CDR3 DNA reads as TGCGCCAGCAGGGTGGCCGGGGAGTCGCGCTCTGGGGCCAACGTCCTGACTTTC.

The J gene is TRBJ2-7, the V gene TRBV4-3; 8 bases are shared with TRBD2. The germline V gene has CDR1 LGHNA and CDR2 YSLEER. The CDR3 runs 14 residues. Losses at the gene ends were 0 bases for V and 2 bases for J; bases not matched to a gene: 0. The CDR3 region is CASSQDSGAYEQYF. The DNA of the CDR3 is TGCGCCAGCAGCCAAGATAGCGGGGCCTACGAGCAGTACTTC.

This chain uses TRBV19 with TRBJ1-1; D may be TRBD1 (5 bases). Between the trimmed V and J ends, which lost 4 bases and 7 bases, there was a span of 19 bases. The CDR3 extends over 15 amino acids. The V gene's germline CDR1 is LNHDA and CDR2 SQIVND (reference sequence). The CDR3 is CASSTSRRDPLEAFF. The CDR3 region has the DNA TGTGCCAGTAGTACTTCCCGGAGGGACCCTCTTGAAGCTTTCTTT.

The CDR3 bases are TGCAGCGCCTTGGGGGTGGGGAGCTACACCTTC. This translates into CSALGVGSYTF. The V and J genes are TRBV29-1 and TRBJ1-2; tentative D call: TRBD1 (5 bases). Germline values: CDR1 SQVTM, CDR2 ANQGSEA. CDR3 length: 11 residues. Trimming removed 7 bases at V and 9 bases at J, with 15 bases between.

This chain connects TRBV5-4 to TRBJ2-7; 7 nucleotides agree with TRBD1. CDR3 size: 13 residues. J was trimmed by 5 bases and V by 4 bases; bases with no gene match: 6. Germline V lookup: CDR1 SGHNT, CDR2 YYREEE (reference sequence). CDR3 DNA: TGTGCCAGCAGCAAGACAGGGTGGGACGAGCAGTACTTC. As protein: CASSKTGWDEQYF.

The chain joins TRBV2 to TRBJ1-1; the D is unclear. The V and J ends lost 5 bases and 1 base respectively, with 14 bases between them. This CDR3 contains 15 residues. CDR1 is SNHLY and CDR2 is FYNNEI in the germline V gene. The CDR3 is CASSRTSIGNTEAFF. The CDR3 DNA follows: TGTGCCAGCAGTCGCACCTCCATAGGGAACACTGAAGCTTTCTTT.

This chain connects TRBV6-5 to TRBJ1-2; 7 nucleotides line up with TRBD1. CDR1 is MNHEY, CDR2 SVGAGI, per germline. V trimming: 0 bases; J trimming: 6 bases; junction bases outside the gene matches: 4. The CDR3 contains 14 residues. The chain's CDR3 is CASSYSNRGNGYTF. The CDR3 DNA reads TGTGCCAGCAGTTACTCGAACAGGGGAAATGGCTACACCTTC.

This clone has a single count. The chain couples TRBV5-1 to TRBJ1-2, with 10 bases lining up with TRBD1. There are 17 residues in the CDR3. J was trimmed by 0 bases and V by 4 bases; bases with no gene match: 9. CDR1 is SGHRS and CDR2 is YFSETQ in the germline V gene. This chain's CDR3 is CASSPLSGTGANYGYTF. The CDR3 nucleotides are TGCGCCAGCAGCCCTCTGTCCGGGACAGGGGCTAACTATGGCTACACCTTC. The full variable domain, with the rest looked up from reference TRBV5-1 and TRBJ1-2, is KAGVTQTPRYLIKTRGQQVTLSCSPISGHRSVSWYQQTPGQGLQFLFEYFSETQRNKGNFPGRFSGRQFSNSRSEMNVSTLELGDSALYLCASSPLSGTGANYGYTFGSGTRLTVV.